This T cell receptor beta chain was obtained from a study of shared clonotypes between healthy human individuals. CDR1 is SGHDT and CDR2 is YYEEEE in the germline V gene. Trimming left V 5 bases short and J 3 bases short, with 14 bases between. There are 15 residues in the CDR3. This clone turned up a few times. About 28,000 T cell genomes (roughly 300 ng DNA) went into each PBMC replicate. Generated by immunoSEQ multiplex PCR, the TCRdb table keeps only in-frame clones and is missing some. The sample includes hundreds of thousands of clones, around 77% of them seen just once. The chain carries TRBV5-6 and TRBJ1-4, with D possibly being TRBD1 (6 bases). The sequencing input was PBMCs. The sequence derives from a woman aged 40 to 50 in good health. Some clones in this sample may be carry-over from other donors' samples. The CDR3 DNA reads TGTGCCAGCAGGTCTGCCGGGACATCTAATGAAAAACTGTTTTTT. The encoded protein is CASRSAGTSNEKLFF.